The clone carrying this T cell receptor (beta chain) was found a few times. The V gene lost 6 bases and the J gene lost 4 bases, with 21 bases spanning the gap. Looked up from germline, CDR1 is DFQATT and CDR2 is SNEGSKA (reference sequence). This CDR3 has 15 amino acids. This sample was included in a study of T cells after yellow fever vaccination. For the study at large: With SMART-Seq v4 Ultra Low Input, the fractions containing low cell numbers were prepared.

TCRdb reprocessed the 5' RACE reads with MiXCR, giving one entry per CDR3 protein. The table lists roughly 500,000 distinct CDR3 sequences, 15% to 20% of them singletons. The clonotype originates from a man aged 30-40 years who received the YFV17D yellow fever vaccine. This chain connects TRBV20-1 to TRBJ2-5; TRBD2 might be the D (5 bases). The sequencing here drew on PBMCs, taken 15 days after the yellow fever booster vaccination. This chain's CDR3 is CSANPLVGTRETQYF. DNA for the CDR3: TGCAGTGCCAACCCGCTTGTGGGTACTAGAGAGACCCAGTACTTC.